A single sample is the source of the 7 T cell receptor beta chains below, sequenced in a study of neurological immune-mediated disorders. TCRdb reprocessed the 5' RACE reads with MiXCR, giving one entry per CDR3 protein. Seen here are under 85,000 distinct CDR3 sequences, about 5.2% observed once, and the top ten hold about 5.3%. Material: PBMCs. All receptors derive from a human donor with multiple sclerosis. The donor label of this sample is uncertain.

This clonotype was picked up many times. The rearrangement joins TRBV6-6 to TRBJ1-3; D not resolved. This CDR3 is 15 amino acids long. Trimming left V 7 bases short and J 2 bases short, with 15 bases between. CDR1 is MNHNY, CDR2 SVGAGI, per germline (reference sequence). The DNA for the CDR3 is TGTGCCAGCATCCTCGGTGCGGGAGCTGGAAACACCATATATTTT. Amino acid sequence: CASILGAGAGNTIYF.

In its sample, this clonotype was seen many times. A read error may account for a junction end that differs from germline. V usage is TRBV10-2 and J usage is TRBJ1-1, with D possibly being TRBD1 (6 bases). The CDR3 contains 14 residues. CDR1 is WSHSY and CDR2 is SAAADI in the germline V gene. CDR3: CASSQSTRGGEAFF. In DNA form, the CDR3 reads TGCGCCAGCAGTCAGTCTACCAGGGGCGGTGAAGCTTTCTTT.

This clonotype was detected ten times or more. This chain connects TRBV7-2 to TRBJ2-2; D is uncertain. V was clipped by 3 bases and J by 7 bases, with 9 bases between them. Germline V gives CDR1 SGHTA, CDR2 FQGNSA. The CDR3 extends over 13 amino acids. The CDR3 reads CASSFFPIGELFF. DNA of the CDR3: TGTGCCAGCAGCTTTTTCCCTATCGGGGAGCTGTTTTTT.

This clonotype was observed many times. V usage is TRBV5-1 and J usage is TRBJ2-7; 10 nucleotides agree with TRBD1. Germline-derived CDR1 and CDR2 are SGHRS and YFSETQ. Trimming took 4 bases from V and 5 from J; bases not matched to a gene: 6. This CDR3 is built from 14 residues. In DNA, the CDR3 is TGCGCCAGCAGCCGCGCCGGGACAGGGGACGAGCAGTACTTC. Its protein is CASSRAGTGDEQYF.

This clonotype was observed at least ten times. The genes are TRBV10-3 and TRBJ1-1; D gene uncertain. The germline CDR1 and CDR2 sequences are ENHRY and SYGVKD. The V gene lost 10 bases and the J gene lost 0 bases, with 6 bases spanning the gap. CDR3 size: 11 residues. CDR3: CATRVNTEAFF. The DNA of the CDR3 is TGTGCCACGCGGGTGAACACTGAAGCTTTCTTT.

This clonotype was counted ten times or more. The chain uses TRBV3-1 and TRBJ2-7; TRBD1 might be the D (6 bases). V lost 1 base to trimming and J lost 3 bases, with 10 bases between them. The germline V gene encodes CDR1 LGHDT and CDR2 YNNKEL (reference sequence). The CDR3 totals 14 residues. Written as DNA, the CDR3 is TGTGCCAGCAGCCAAGCAGGGGCCAACTACGAGCAGTACTTC. Translating it yields CASSQAGANYEQYF.

This clonotype was recorded at least ten times. This chain uses TRBV4-2 with TRBJ2-3; D may be TRBD2 (6 bases). Trimming left V 3 bases short and J 3 bases short, with 10 bases between. Germline-derived CDR1 and CDR2 are LGHNA and YNFKEQ. There are 14 residues in the CDR3. CDR3 residues: CASSQGGPTDTQYF. Written as DNA, the CDR3 is TGTGCCAGCAGCCAGGGGGGACCAACAGATACGCAGTATTTT.